What follows are 21 T cell receptor beta chains derived from one specimen sequenced in a study of T cells in Graves' hyperthyroidism and ophthalmopathy. The CDR3 regions of TCR beta were amplified from RNA transcripts. The study used the HTBI primer set for a first-round RT-PCR of the TCR CDR3. From the multiplex PCR reads, TCRdb called clonotypes with MiXCR, one entry per CDR3 protein. The profile shows about 560,000 distinct CDR3 sequences, approximately 14% of them singletons. The source material was blood. These receptors were taken from a woman in her thirties or forties with Graves' hyperthyroidism.

This clonotype has a count of ten or more. This chain connects TRBV9 to TRBJ2-5; a weak D match, TRBD2 (6 bases). CDR3 length: 16 residues. The V and J ends lost 1 base and 0 bases respectively, with 13 bases between them. Germline lookup yields CDR1 SGDLS and CDR2 YYNGEE. The CDR3: CASSVTAGQNQETQYF. CDR3 nucleotides: TGTGCCAGCAGCGTAACGGCGGGGCAAAACCAAGAGACCCAGTACTTC.

The chain uses TRBV30 and TRBJ2-1, with D unclear. In germline, CDR1 is GTSNPN, CDR2 SVGIG (reference sequence). The CDR3 contains 11 residues. V lost 4 bases to trimming and J lost 0 bases, with 1 base between them. CDR3 coding DNA: TGTGCCTGGACCTCCTACAATGAGCAGTTCTTC. Encoded protein: CAWTSYNEQFF.

Worth noting for this clonotype: A junction end diverges from the germline sequence, so it may reflect a read error. The CDR3 nucleotides read TGTGCCAGCAGTGAACCCGGGATCAGGGTCGGTGAAAAACCGTTTTTT. Translating it yields CASSEPGIRVGEKPFF. The V and J genes are TRBV6-1 and TRBJ1-4; weak D call: TRBD1 (5 bases). The CDR3 covers 16 residues. Per germline, CDR1 MNHNS and CDR2 SASEGT.

This clonotype came up many times. The J gene is TRBJ1-5, the V gene TRBV30; a weak D match, TRBD1 (6 bases). Trimming removed 4 bases from V and 4 bases from J, with 17 bases in between. The CDR3 is 15 amino acids. In germline, CDR1 is GTSNPN, CDR2 SVGIG (reference sequence). CDR3 amino acids: CAWNLQGVSNQPQHF. The CDR3 DNA is TGTGCCTGGAACTTACAGGGCGTCTCAAATCAGCCCCAGCATTTT.

The rearrangement links TRBV29-1 to TRBJ2-7, with unresolved D. Looked up from germline, CDR1 is SQVTM and CDR2 is ANQGSEA. Deletions cut 1 base from V and 3 bases from J, with 10 bases between. The CDR3 has 13 residues. The CDR3 here is CSVEVGKVYEQYF. The CDR3 coding sequence is TGCAGCGTTGAAGTGGGAAAGGTCTACGAGCAGTACTTC.

The sample holds many counts of this clonotype. This rearrangement joins TRBV3-1 to TRBJ2-7, with TRBD1 matching over 10 bases. V shed 3 bases and J 3 bases; nucleotides not matched to a gene: 5. CDR3 length equals 15 residues. Germline lookup yields CDR1 LGHDT and CDR2 YNNKEL (reference sequence). The CDR3 coding sequence is TGTGCCAGCAGCCACACCGGGACAGGGGTCTACGAGCAGTACTTC. Translation gives CASSHTGTGVYEQYF.

The chain has TRBV5-1 and TRBJ1-3, with TRBD1 identical over 7 bases. J gave up 0 bases and V 4 bases, and 13 bases lay outside the gene matches. This CDR3 is 18 amino acids long. Germline V gene lookup returns CDR1 SGHRS and CDR2 YFSETQ. CDR3 coding DNA: TGCGCCAGCAGCGAACTGACAGGGTCCTTAAACTCTGGAAACACCATATATTTT. This translates into CASSELTGSLNSGNTIYF. The entire variable domain, with the rest obtained from reference TRBV5-1 and TRBJ1-3, is as follows: KAGVTQTPRYLIKTRGQQVTLSCSPISGHRSVSWYQQTPGQGLQFLFEYFSETQRNKGNFPGRFSGRQFSNSRSEMNVSTLELGDSALYLCASSELTGSLNSGNTIYFGEGSWLTVV.

In this sample, this clonotype turned up many times. The gene calls are TRBV7-8 and TRBJ2-7, with D possibly TRBD1 on 5 matching bases. The V end was cut by 4 bases, the J end by 2 bases, with 9 bases between. Germline V gene lookup returns CDR1 SGHVS and CDR2 FQNEAQ. The CDR3 sequence is 13 residues long. CDR3 bases: TGTGCCAGCAGCTCGGACACGACCTACGAGCAGTACTTC. Translation gives CASSSDTTYEQYF. The complete variable domain, with remaining parts taken from reference TRBV7-8 and TRBJ2-7, reads GAGVSQSPRYKVAKRGQDVALRCDPISGHVSLFWYQQALGQGPEFLTYFQNEAQLDKSGLPSDRFFAERPEGSVSTLKIQRTQQEDSAVYLCASSSDTTYEQYFGPGTRLTVT.

This clonotype was seen at least ten times. The chain links TRBV7-9 to TRBJ2-2; D unclear. Germline V gene lookup returns CDR1 SEHNR and CDR2 FQNEAQ (reference sequence). Trimming removed 3 bases at V and 7 bases at J, with 9 bases between. The CDR3 length is 13 residues. CDR3 in amino acids: CASSLDGGGELFF. The CDR3 region has the DNA TGTGCCAGCAGCTTGGACGGCGGCGGGGAGCTGTTTTTT. The full variable domain, rest sourced from reference TRBV7-9 and TRBJ2-2, is DTGVSQNPRHKITKRGQNVTFRCDPISEHNRLYWYRQTLGQGPEFLTYFQNEAQLEKSRLLSDRFSAERPKGSFSTLEIQRTEQGDSAMYLCASSLDGGGELFFGEGSRLTVL.

This clonotype showed up many times. The rearrangement links TRBV3-1 to TRBJ2-1; 7 nucleotides match TRBD1. With 4 bases clipped from V and 6 bases from J, the junction kept 6 bases outside the gene matches. The CDR3 extends over 14 amino acids. The germline V gene has CDR1 LGHDT and CDR2 YNNKEL (reference sequence). CDR3 nucleotides: TGTGCCAGCAGCCCATCGACAGGGCCCAATGAGCAGTTCTTC. Translating it yields CASSPSTGPNEQFF.

The chain uses TRBV13 and TRBJ1-4; the D gene is possibly TRBD1 (6 bases). The CDR3 has 14 residues. The V gene lost 5 bases and the J gene lost 4 bases, with 11 bases spanning the gap. CDR1 and CDR2 from the germline V gene are PRHDT and FYEKMQ (reference sequence). The CDR3 sequence: CASSRGGNNEKLFF. Here the CDR3 DNA reads TGTGCCAGCAGCCGAGGGGGTAATAATGAAAAACTGTTTTTT.

This clonotype was observed a few times. The genes are TRBV27 and TRBJ2-1; D tentatively fits TRBD1 or TRBD2 (5 bases each). The CDR3 sequence is 16 residues long. Germline V gene lookup returns CDR1 MNHEY and CDR2 SMNVEV (reference sequence). Trimming pared 6 bases from V and 2 bases from J, leaving 17 bases between. The CDR3 spells CASSPAGTETYNEQFF. DNA for the CDR3: TGTGCCAGCAGCCCCGCTGGGACGGAGACCTACAATGAGCAGTTCTTC.

There are a few counts of this clonotype. This chain uses TRBV5-1 with TRBJ1-3; D not certain. V was shortened by 6 bases and J by 4 bases, with 20 bases between the two germline ends. Looked up from germline, CDR1 is SGHRS and CDR2 is YFSETQ. This CDR3 contains 16 residues. The chain's CDR3 is CASTLRRRADGNTIYF. CDR3 DNA: TGCGCCAGCACCCTCAGGCGCCGAGCTGACGGAAACACCATATATTTT.

This clonotype was recorded at least ten times. V and J are TRBV7-6 and TRBJ2-3, with D possibly being TRBD2 (5 bases). Germline V lookup: CDR1 SGHVS, CDR2 FNYEAQ. The germline V and J ends were trimmed by 5 bases and 6 bases, with 15 bases remaining between them. CDR3 size: 14 residues. CDR3 protein: CASSTRGSADTQYF. CDR3 nucleotides: TGTGCCAGCAGCACCCGGGGATCCGCGGATACGCAGTATTTT.

This clonotype was found many times. The chain carries TRBV10-3 and TRBJ2-5; 12 bases fit TRBD2. This CDR3 has 13 amino acids. The ends lost 10 bases at V and 4 bases at J; junction bases unmatched: 4. From germline, CDR1 is ENHRY and CDR2 SYGVKD. The chain's CDR3 is CATLAGGTETQYF. The CDR3 DNA is TGTGCCACCCTAGCGGGAGGGACAGAGACCCAGTACTTC.

The sample holds many counts of this clonotype. This chain links TRBV5-1 with TRBJ1-1; 8 bases agree with TRBD1. The CDR3 is made up of 14 amino acids. V was pared by 2 bases and J by 2 bases, with 2 bases of the junction left unmatched. CDR1 and CDR2 from the germline V gene are SGHRS and YFSETQ. In DNA, the CDR3 is TGCGCCAGCAGCTTTGACAGGGGAAACACTGAAGCTTTCTTT. Translating gives CASSFDRGNTEAFF.

Details on this clonotype: One end of the junction fails to match germline, which may point to a read error. The chain has TRBV6-1 and TRBJ1-4; D may be TRBD1 (5 bases). Looked up from germline, CDR1 is MNHNS and CDR2 is SASEGT. This CDR3 comprises 16 residues. The CDR3, as DNA: TGTGCCGGCAGTGAAGTAATGGGACTCATAAATGAAAAACTGTTTTTT. Translated, it gives CAGSEVMGLINEKLFF.

The rearrangement uses TRBV7-9 and TRBJ2-7; D not certain. Per germline, CDR1 SEHNR and CDR2 FQNEAQ (reference sequence). V shed 1 base and J shed 7 bases, with 14 bases lying between them. This CDR3 spans 14 amino acids. The CDR3 DNA follows: TGTGCCAGCAGCTTAGTAGACTCCCCCGAAGAGCAGTACTTC. Protein product: CASSLVDSPEEQYF.

This clonotype was found a few times. As the CDR3 is not closed by the conserved phenylalanine or tryptophan, this likely results from a read error. This chain connects TRBV7-9 to TRBJ2-5; D is possibly TRBD1 (5 bases). Germline CDR1 SEHNR, CDR2 FQNEAQ (reference sequence). Deletions cut 1 base from V and 2 bases from J, with 8 bases between. The CDR3 extends over 14 amino acids. Here the CDR3 DNA reads TGTGCCAGCAGCTTAGTAGGGGTTCAAGAGACCCAGTACCTC. Residues: CASSLVGVQETQYL.

This clonotype was counted at least ten times. The J gene is TRBJ2-7, the V gene TRBV7-9, with a tentative D call TRBD2 (7 bases). Germline V CDR1 and CDR2: SEHNR, FQNEAQ (reference sequence). This CDR3 has 20 residues. V was cut by 5 bases and J by 5 bases, with 34 bases left in between. Written as DNA, the CDR3 is TGTGCCAGCAGCCTAAAGGGGTCGGCAGGGGCTTTGCGGGAGTACCACGAGCAGTACTTC. It encodes CASSLKGSAGALREYHEQYF.

This clonotype appeared many times. J is TRBJ2-2 and V is TRBV12-3 or TRBV12-4, with D possibly matching TRBD2 (6 bases). This CDR3 spans 15 amino acids. The V gene lost 7 bases and the J gene lost 4 bases, with 16 bases spanning the gap. CDR3 in amino acids: CASTPGTQGTGELFF. The DNA of the CDR3 is TGTGCCAGCACACCCGGGACTCAGGGCACCGGGGAGCTGTTTTTT.